The entry below gives a single TCR beta chain sequence along with its context. CDR3 length: 12 residues. J gave up 7 bases and V 4 bases, and 3 bases lay outside the gene matches. Germline CDR1 and CDR2: SGHTA and FQGTGA. These data originate in a study of blood T cell repertoires in COVID-19. Using immunoSEQ multiplex PCR, the repertoire was profiled, and TCRdb retains in-frame clones only, with some absent. The table has around 300,000 clones, roughly 88% seen once. Sequences were obtained from PBMCs or T cells enriched from blood (not recorded which). The V and J genes are TRBV7-3 and TRBJ1-2; 7 bases fit TRBD1. This receptor was identified in a man aged 25 to 40 who had recovered from COVID-19. CDR3 sequence (DNA): TGTGCCAGCAGCTCGACAGGGTTTGGCTACACCTTC. This codes for CASSSTGFGYTF. Full variable domain (outside the CDR3, taken from reference TRBV7-3 and TRBJ1-2): GAGVSQTPSNKVTEKGKYVELRCDPISGHTALYWYRQSLGQGPEFLIYFQGTGAADDSGLPNDRFFAVRPEGSVSTLKIQRTERGDSAVYLCASSSTGFGYTFGSGTRLTVV.